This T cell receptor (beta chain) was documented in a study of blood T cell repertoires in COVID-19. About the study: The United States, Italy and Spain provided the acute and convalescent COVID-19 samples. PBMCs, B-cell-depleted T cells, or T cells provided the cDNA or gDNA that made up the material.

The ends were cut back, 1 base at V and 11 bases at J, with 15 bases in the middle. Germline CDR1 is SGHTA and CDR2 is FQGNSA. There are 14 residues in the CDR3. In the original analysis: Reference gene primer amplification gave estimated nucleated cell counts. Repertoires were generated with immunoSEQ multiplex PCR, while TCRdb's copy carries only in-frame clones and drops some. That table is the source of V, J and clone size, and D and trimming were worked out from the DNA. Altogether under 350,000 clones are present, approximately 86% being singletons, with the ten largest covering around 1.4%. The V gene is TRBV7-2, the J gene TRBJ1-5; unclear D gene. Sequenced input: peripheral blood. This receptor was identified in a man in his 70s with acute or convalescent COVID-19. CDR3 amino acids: CASSLDWRLSAQHF. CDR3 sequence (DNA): TGTGCCAGCAGCTTAGATTGGAGGTTGTCAGCCCAGCATTTT. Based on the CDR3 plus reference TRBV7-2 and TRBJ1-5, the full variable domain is GAGVSQSPSNKVTEKGKDVELRCDPISGHTALYWYRQSLGQGLEFLIYFQGNSAPDKSGLPSDRFSAERTGGSVSTLTIQRTQQEDSAVYLCASSLDWRLSAQHFGDGTRLSIL.